The 19 T cell receptor beta chains below come from one sample, sequenced in a study of sequential checkpoint blockade in melanoma. Profiled with immunoSEQ multiplex PCR; TCRdb holds only in-frame clones, not every one. The sample has under 20,000 clones, over 60% seen once; the top ten hold approximately 20%. Treatment specified: randomized to nivolumab then ipilimumab (arm A) or the reverse (arm B). The sample consisted of CD8+ T cells sorted from blood (inferred from file names), taken from a patient given nivolumab and ipilimumab in sequence. The receptors derive from a human donor with melanoma.

V gene TRBV9 combines with J gene TRBJ2-5; tentatively, D is TRBD1 (5 bases). Germline-derived CDR1 and CDR2 are SGDLS and YYNGEE. With 0 bases removed from V and 5 bases from J, the gap between germline ends came to 14 bases. This CDR3 is built from 15 residues. CDR3 nucleotide sequence: TGTGCCAGCAGCGTAGCTGGCCAGGGTGGGGAGACCCAGTACTTC. It encodes CASSVAGQGGETQYF.

This clone was detected only a few times. The chain couples TRBV6-5 to TRBJ1-4; 8 positions agree with TRBD1. Germline V gene lookup returns CDR1 MNHEY and CDR2 SVGAGI. The CDR3 spans 13 residues. The trim removed 0 bases at V and 10 bases at J, leaving 1 base unmatched. The CDR3 bases are TGTGCCAGCAGTTACTCAACAGGGGGAAAACTGTTTTTT. This sequence encodes CASSYSTGGKLFF.

The chain combines TRBV28 with TRBJ2-3; D is ambiguous. The ends were cut back, 3 bases at V and 1 base at J, with 8 bases in the middle. The CDR3 sequence is 14 residues long. The germline CDR1 and CDR2 sequences are MDHEN and SYDVKM. The CDR3 region is CASSFLLGTDTQYF. CDR3 DNA sequence: TGTGCCAGCAGTTTTCTCCTCGGCACAGATACGCAGTATTTT. The full variable domain, rest sourced from reference TRBV28 and TRBJ2-3, is DVKVTQSSRYLVKRTGEKVFLECVQDMDHENMFWYRQDPGLGLRLIYFSYDVKMKEKGDIPEGYSVSREKKERFSLILESASTNQTSMYLCASSFLLGTDTQYFGPGTRLTVL.

This chain uses TRBV9 with TRBJ2-2, with 8 nucleotides matching TRBD1. The trim removed 1 base at V and 7 bases at J, leaving 6 bases unmatched. Germline values: CDR1 SGDLS, CDR2 YYNGEE. The CDR3 has 15 residues. The CDR3 DNA follows: TGTGCCAGCAGCGTACGACAGGGGAGGATCGGGGAGCTGTTTTTT. Protein sequence: CASSVRQGRIGELFF.

V and J are TRBV27 and TRBJ2-7, with D maybe TRBD1 (5 bases). With 1 base removed from V and 5 bases from J, the gap between germline ends came to 12 bases. The CDR3 spans 14 residues. Germline CDR1 MNHEY, CDR2 SMNVEV (reference sequence). In DNA, the CDR3 is TGTGCCAGCAGTTTATGGGGCAGGGCCCACGAGCAGTACTTC. Translation: CASSLWGRAHEQYF.

The chain recombines TRBV10-2 with TRBJ2-1; TRBD1 might be the D (5 bases). Trimming took 2 bases from V and 14 from J, leaving 16 bases between them. The CDR3 has 13 amino acids. Germline CDR1 reads WSHSY; CDR2 reads SAAADI. This CDR3 is CASSEAGLLNEFF. The CDR3 nucleotides are TGCGCCAGCAGTGAGGCAGGGCTTTTGAACGAGTTCTTC.

The V and J genes are TRBV7-2 and TRBJ2-3, with D possibly TRBD1 on 6 matching bases. This CDR3 contains 13 residues. With 6 bases removed from V and 1 base from J, the gap between germline ends came to 8 bases. Germline V gives CDR1 SGHTA, CDR2 FQGNSA. CDR3 loop: CASRAGGTDTQYF. The CDR3 region has the DNA TGTGCCAGCAGAGCAGGGGGCACAGATACGCAGTATTTT. The full variable domain, its missing parts supplied by reference TRBV7-2 and TRBJ2-3, is GAGVSQSPSNKVTEKGKDVELRCDPISGHTALYWYRQSLGQGLEFLIYFQGNSAPDKSGLPSDRFSAERTGGSVSTLTIQRTQQEDSAVYLCASRAGGTDTQYFGPGTRLTVL.

The CDR3 sequence: CASSYKIGTSGGDNEQFF. CDR3 coding DNA: TGTGCCAGCAGTTATAAAATCGGGACTAGCGGGGGGGATAATGAGCAGTTCTTC. The J gene is TRBJ2-1, the V gene TRBV28; 16 nucleotides agree with TRBD2. After removal of 4 bases from V and 7 bases from J, the junction contained 10 bases not matched to a gene. In germline, CDR1 is MDHEN, CDR2 SYDVKM. The CDR3 consists of 18 residues.

J is TRBJ1-5 and V is TRBV7-4; TRBD1 aligns across 8 bases. The CDR3 is 19 amino acids. The ends lost 1 base at V and 6 bases at J; junction bases unmatched: 17. Per germline, CDR1 SGHVT and CDR2 SQSDAQ. Here the CDR3 reads CASSLGKPGRQGFGQPQHF. CDR3 coding DNA: TGTGCCAGCAGCTTAGGGAAACCGGGTAGACAGGGGTTTGGTCAGCCCCAGCATTTT.

Notes on this clone: Because the CDR3 is missing its conserved closing phenylalanine or tryptophan, this is likely a read error. The chain is built from TRBV7-3 and TRBJ1-6; 9 nucleotides match TRBD1. The CDR3 totals 15 residues. With 1 base clipped from V and 9 bases from J, the junction kept 4 bases outside the gene matches. CDR1 is SGHTA and CDR2 is FQGTGA in the germline V gene. The CDR3 sequence: CASSLSATGGSPLHL. CDR3 DNA: TGTGCCAGCAGCTTAAGCGCGACAGGGGGTTCACCCCTCCACCTT.

The J gene is TRBJ2-7, the V gene TRBV7-2; 10 bases agree with TRBD1. CDR1 is SGHTA and CDR2 is FQGNSA in the germline V gene. Trimming took 5 bases from V and 1 from J; bases not matched to a gene: 5. This CDR3 region has 15 residues. The CDR3, as DNA: TGTGCCAGCAGCCCCAGGGGACAGGGGTCCTACGAGCAGTACTTC. Encoded protein: CASSPRGQGSYEQYF.

The rearrangement joins TRBV11-2 to TRBJ1-2; the D gene is possibly TRBD1 (5 bases). This CDR3 contains 16 residues. CDR1 SGHAT and CDR2 FQNNGV come from the germline V gene. Deletions cut 5 bases from V and 2 bases from J, with 18 bases between. CDR3 coding DNA: TGTGCCAGCAGCACAGACAGTGCCCTTTTGAACTATGGCTACACCTTC. Residues: CASSTDSALLNYGYTF. Drawing the rest from reference TRBV11-2 and TRBJ1-2, the complete variable domain is EAGVAQSPRYKIIEKRQSVAFWCNPISGHATLYWYQQILGQGPKLLIQFQNNGVVDDSQLPKDRFSAERLKGVDSTLKIQPAKLEDSAVYLCASSTDSALLNYGYTFGSGTRLTVV.

The chain carries TRBV6-5 and TRBJ1-1; no reliable D call. The CDR3 loop spans 16 amino acids. V shed 0 bases and J shed 4 bases, with 15 bases lying between them. Germline assignment: CDR1 MNHEY and CDR2 SVGAGI. CDR3 sequence (DNA): TGTGCCAGCAGTTACTCGCCCGGGGAACTTGGCACTGAAGCTTTCTTT. Translating it yields CASSYSPGELGTEAFF.

The J gene is TRBJ2-7, the V gene TRBV15, with 8 bases that match TRBD1. Germline CDR1 is LNHNV and CDR2 is YYDKDF (reference sequence). V shed 0 bases, J shed 0 bases, and the junction held 7 bases outside the gene matches. CDR3 length equals 17 residues. CDR3: CATSREKPGGPSYEQYF. In nucleotides, the CDR3 is TGTGCCACCAGCAGAGAGAAGCCAGGGGGCCCCTCCTACGAGCAGTACTTC.

This clone was picked up a small number of times. The rearrangement uses TRBV6-5 and TRBJ2-7; 9 bases align to TRBD1. The junction had 4 bases not matched to a gene; V was cut back by 9 bases and J by 1 base. Germline V gives CDR1 MNHEY, CDR2 SVGAGI. CDR3 length: 13 amino acids. CDR3 sequence reads: CASRQGVSYEQYF. In DNA, the CDR3 is TGTGCCAGTCGACAGGGGGTTTCCTACGAGCAGTACTTC.

The chain uses TRBV6-6 and TRBJ2-3; 7 bases agree with TRBD1. Germline-derived CDR1 and CDR2 are MNHNY and SVGAGI (reference sequence). Trimming removed 6 bases from V and 3 bases from J; junction bases left unmatched: 12. This CDR3 is 16 amino acids long. CDR3 in amino acids: CASSTNRGGVTDTQYF. The CDR3 nucleotides read TGTGCCAGCAGCACTAACAGGGGTGGGGTAACAGATACGCAGTATTTT.

This clone appeared once. The CDR3 sequence: CATEGRRQYNEQFF. CDR3 DNA sequence: TGTGCCACCGAGGGCAGGCGCCAATACAATGAGCAGTTCTTC. The V call is TRBV10-3, the J call TRBJ2-1; a weak D match, TRBD2 (5 bases). The germline V gene encodes CDR1 ENHRY and CDR2 SYGVKD. The germline V and J ends were trimmed by 10 bases and 4 bases, with 17 bases remaining between them. The CDR3 runs 14 residues.

CDR3 sequence reads: CASSTGLAGGLNTGELFF. DNA for the CDR3: TGTGCCAGCAGCACGGGACTAGCGGGAGGCCTGAACACCGGGGAGCTGTTTTTT. The chain combines TRBV7-3 with TRBJ2-2; 15 bases map to TRBD2. CDR1 and CDR2 from the germline V gene are SGHTA and FQGTGA. V shed 5 bases and J 1 base; nucleotides not matched to a gene: 5. CDR3 length: 18 amino acids.

This clone was detected only a few times. Its ends do not fully match the called genes, so a read error is possible. The chain uses TRBV7-7 and TRBJ2-7; a weak D match, TRBD1 (6 bases). This CDR3 comprises 15 residues. Germline CDR1 reads SSHAT; CDR2 reads FNYEAQ (reference sequence). For the CDR3, the DNA is TGTGCTAGCAGCTTAGCGAAGGGGGATCCCTACGAGCAGTACTTC. It specifies CASSLAKGDPYEQYF.